This entry lists 23 T cell receptor beta chains sequenced from one sample in a study of T cell responses to AZD1222 COVID-19 vaccine. Some clones are missing from TCRdb's copy, which holds only in-frame ones; the method was immunoSEQ multiplex PCR. The sample records around 130,000 clones, 80% to 90% being singletons. The sample in question was peripheral blood, obtained on day 0 of AZD1222 vaccination. These receptors were obtained from an adult in good health.

The V call is TRBV6-1, the J call TRBJ1-1; perhaps TRBD1 as D (6 bases). CDR1 and CDR2 (germline): MNHNS, SASEGT. The CDR3 has 15 residues. V was clipped by 2 bases and J by 1 base, with 11 bases between them. The CDR3, as DNA: TGTGCCAGCAGTGAATTCAGGGGACGGAACACTGAAGCTTTCTTT. Amino acids: CASSEFRGRNTEAFF.

This clone was recorded only once. This rearrangement joins TRBV5-6 to TRBJ2-7; 9 positions match TRBD1. This CDR3 region has 15 residues. CDR1 SGHDT and CDR2 YYEEEE come from the germline V gene. Unmatched junction bases numbered 7, after V lost 2 bases and J lost 4 bases. The CDR3 DNA reads as TGTGCCAGCAGCTTCTCGGACAGGGGTACGTACGAGCAGTACTTC. Residues: CASSFSDRGTYEQYF.

The chain carries TRBV13 and TRBJ2-7; 11 positions match TRBD1. Germline V gives CDR1 PRHDT, CDR2 FYEKMQ (reference sequence). Losses at the gene ends were 4 bases for V and 7 bases for J; bases not matched to a gene: 9. This CDR3 comprises 15 residues. Written as DNA, the CDR3 is TGTGCCAGCAGCTCGCTCGGACAGGGGGCTGGGGAGCAGTACTTC. It yields the protein CASSSLGQGAGEQYF.

This clone occurred a few times. The chain couples TRBV5-1 to TRBJ1-2; 7 bases map to TRBD1. The V segment lost 0 bases and the J segment 0 bases; nucleotides outside the gene matches: 5. This CDR3 is 16 amino acids long. The V gene's germline CDR1 is SGHRS and CDR2 YFSETQ. CDR3 sequence: CASSLVGDRTNYGYTF. CDR3 sequence (DNA): TGCGCCAGCAGCTTGGTCGGGGACAGAACTAACTATGGCTACACCTTC.

This rearrangement joins TRBV27 to TRBJ2-1; D is perhaps TRBD2 (5 bases). Trimming pared 5 bases from V and 2 bases from J, leaving 13 bases between. This CDR3 has 15 residues. Germline loops: CDR1 MNHEY, CDR2 SMNVEV (reference sequence). The CDR3: CASSPQSGAYNEQFF. CDR3 nucleotide sequence: TGTGCCAGCAGTCCTCAAAGCGGCGCCTACAATGAGCAGTTCTTC.

This chain links TRBV7-8 with TRBJ1-1; D may be TRBD1 (5 bases). The CDR3 contains 14 residues. The germline V and J ends were trimmed by 1 base and 1 base, with 7 bases remaining between them. Germline CDR1 reads SGHVS; CDR2 reads FQNEAQ. The CDR3 DNA sequence: TGTGCCAGCAGCTTAGTAGGGGAGAACACTGAAGCTTTCTTT. Its translation: CASSLVGENTEAFF.

This clone was observed a few times. The gene calls are TRBV27 and TRBJ1-1; 12 positions agree with TRBD1. With 5 bases clipped from V and 1 base from J, the junction kept 8 bases outside the gene matches. The CDR3 runs to 17 residues. From germline, CDR1 is MNHEY and CDR2 SMNVEV (reference sequence). The CDR3 nucleotides read TGTGCCAGCAGTATCGGGACAGGGGGCAGAAGGAACACTGAAGCTTTCTTT. It translates to CASSIGTGGRRNTEAFF.

J is TRBJ1-3 and V is TRBV5-6, with 7 nucleotides matching TRBD1. The trim removed 4 bases at V and 2 bases at J, leaving 12 bases unmatched. The CDR3 is 17 residues long. From germline, CDR1 is SGHDT and CDR2 YYEEEE. CDR3 DNA sequence: TGTGCCAGCAGCATACGGCAGGGGGAAGTAGCTGGAAACACCATATATTTT. Its translation is CASSIRQGEVAGNTIYF.

The CDR3 reads CASSWGLAPREQYF. In DNA, the CDR3 is TGTGCCAGCAGCTGGGGACTAGCCCCTCGGGAGCAGTACTTC. V and J are TRBV11-2 and TRBJ2-7, with TRBD2 matching over 9 bases. The CDR3 spans 14 residues. Trimming cost V 4 bases and J 7 bases; bases outside gene matches: 8. In germline, CDR1 is SGHAT, CDR2 FQNNGV. The entire variable domain, with the rest obtained from reference TRBV11-2 and TRBJ2-7, is as follows: EAGVAQSPRYKIIEKRQSVAFWCNPISGHATLYWYQQILGQGPKLLIQFQNNGVVDDSQLPKDRFSAERLKGVDSTLKIQPAKLEDSAVYLCASSWGLAPREQYFGPGTRLTVT.

V usage is TRBV30 and J usage is TRBJ1-4, with D possibly TRBD1 on 6 matching bases. The CDR3 consists of 14 residues. V gave up 2 bases and J gave up 4 bases, with 11 bases separating them. From germline, CDR1 is GTSNPN and CDR2 SVGIG (reference sequence). CDR3 sequence (DNA): TGTGCCTGGAGTACCGAGGGGGTTAATGAAAAACTGTTTTTT. This encodes CAWSTEGVNEKLFF.

This clone was observed many times. V and J are TRBV11-2 and TRBJ1-2; unclear D gene. Per germline, CDR1 SGHAT and CDR2 FQNNGV. Trimming removed 4 bases at V and 2 bases at J, with 14 bases between. The CDR3 length is 15 residues. DNA of the CDR3: TGTGCCAGCAGCTCGGTCCGACGATCAAACTATGGCTACACCTTC. Its protein product is CASSSVRRSNYGYTF.

The chain uses TRBV15 and TRBJ2-7, with TRBD1 as a possible D gene (5 bases). V lost 0 bases and J lost 0, with 6 bases in between. The germline gives CDR1 LNHNV, CDR2 YYDKDF (reference sequence). The CDR3 consists of 14 residues. The CDR3: CATSREDSSYEQYF. CDR3 coding DNA: TGTGCCACCAGCAGAGAAGACAGCTCCTACGAGCAGTACTTC.

CDR3 region: CASSEIAGGSNEQFF. In DNA, the CDR3 is TGTGCCAGCAGTGAAATAGCGGGGGGTTCCAATGAGCAGTTCTTC. The rearrangement uses TRBV6-4 and TRBJ2-1, with 10 bases matching TRBD2. The V gene's germline CDR1 is MRHNA and CDR2 SNTAGT. The CDR3 covers 15 residues. With V trimmed by 3 bases and J by 6 bases, 5 bases remained unmatched.

This chain connects TRBV29-1 to TRBJ1-2; D gene ambiguous. Per the germline V gene, CDR1 is SQVTM and CDR2 is ANQGSEA. The CDR3 runs 10 residues. V was shortened by 4 bases and J by 8 bases, with 8 bases between the two germline ends. The CDR3 bases are TGCAGCGTTGGCCCTGAAGGCTACACCTTC. It is translated as CSVGPEGYTF.

The chain joins TRBV28 to TRBJ2-7; no firm D call. The CDR3 is 16 residues long. Deletions cut 7 bases from V and 6 bases from J, with 25 bases between. The V gene's germline CDR1 is MDHEN and CDR2 SYDVKM. CDR3 residues: CASKETRRQRNREQYF. The CDR3 DNA follows: TGTGCCAGCAAGGAAACCCGGAGACAAAGGAATCGCGAGCAGTACTTC.

The chain recombines TRBV2 with TRBJ1-6, with D possibly being TRBD1 (5 bases). Deletions cut 7 bases from V and 5 bases from J, with 12 bases between. The CDR3 spans 14 residues. Germline V gives CDR1 SNHLY, CDR2 FYNNEI. CDR3 in DNA: TGTGCCAGCAAGGTCGGCAGGGATAATTCACCCCTCCACTTT. It translates to CASKVGRDNSPLHF.

The genes are TRBV5-4 and TRBJ2-2, with D unresolved. CDR1 SGHNT and CDR2 YYREEE come from the germline V gene (reference sequence). V lost 0 bases to trimming and J lost 2 bases, with 5 bases between them. The CDR3 extends over 14 amino acids. The CDR3 loop reads CASSLDGNTGELFF. The CDR3 nucleotides are TGTGCCAGCAGCTTGGATGGTAACACCGGGGAGCTGTTTTTT.

This chain connects TRBV28 to TRBJ1-2; 7 positions agree with TRBD1. J was trimmed by 3 bases and V by 4 bases; bases with no gene match: 8. Germline CDR1 MDHEN, CDR2 SYDVKM. This CDR3 is 15 amino acids long. CDR3 sequence: CASSSGTASYYGYTF. The CDR3 DNA is TGTGCCAGCAGTTCCGGGACAGCCTCTTACTATGGCTACACCTTC.

The chain has TRBV24-1 and TRBJ2-1, with 10 bases lining up with TRBD1. V lost 3 bases to trimming and J lost 6 bases; unmatched junction nucleotides: 7. This CDR3 has 16 amino acids. Germline V CDR1 and CDR2: KGHDR, SFDVKD. CDR3 coding DNA: TGTGCCACCAGTGATATGGGACAGGGGACACCCAATGAGCAGTTCTTC. This encodes CATSDMGQGTPNEQFF.

The chain is built from TRBV24-1 and TRBJ1-2, with D perhaps matching TRBD1 (5 bases). CDR1 and CDR2 (germline): KGHDR, SFDVKD. The CDR3 contains 14 residues. The V and J ends lost 2 bases and 7 bases respectively, with 13 bases between them. In DNA, the CDR3 is TGTGCCACCAGTGATTCTGGGGGTTTGGGTGGCTACACCTTC. It translates to CATSDSGGLGGYTF.

V and J are TRBV11-2 and TRBJ2-1; TRBD2 aligns across 10 bases. Trimming at V came to 5 bases and at J to 7 bases, leaving 5 bases not matched to a gene. The CDR3 has 14 amino acids. Germline loops: CDR1 SGHAT, CDR2 FQNNGV. The CDR3 DNA is TGTGCCAGCAGCCCCGGACTAGCGGCGAATGAGCAGTTCTTC. It yields the protein CASSPGLAANEQFF. Filled out from reference TRBV11-2 and TRBJ2-1, the complete variable domain reads EAGVAQSPRYKIIEKRQSVAFWCNPISGHATLYWYQQILGQGPKLLIQFQNNGVVDDSQLPKDRFSAERLKGVDSTLKIQPAKLEDSAVYLCASSPGLAANEQFFGPGTRLTVL.

V usage is TRBV5-4 and J usage is TRBJ2-5; 11 nucleotides align to TRBD2. The germline V gene encodes CDR1 SGHNT and CDR2 YYREEE (reference sequence). This CDR3 region has 19 residues. The J segment lost 5 bases and the V segment lost 4 bases, leaving 19 bases of the junction unmatched. CDR3 in DNA: TGTGCCAGCAGCCCTGAGACTGGACTAGCGGGCCCAGGGAGGGAGACCCAGTACTTC. This sequence encodes CASSPETGLAGPGRETQYF.

The chain carries TRBV19 and TRBJ2-3, with D hard to call. CDR3 length: 12 amino acids. The germline V and J ends were trimmed by 7 bases and 1 base, with 6 bases remaining between them. CDR1 is LNHDA and CDR2 is SQIVND in the germline V gene (reference sequence). CDR3 region: CASNPGTDTQYF. Written as DNA, the CDR3 is TGTGCCAGTAACCCTGGCACAGATACGCAGTATTTT.